This T cell receptor beta chain was sequenced during a study of technical replicates of blood from a few donors. Germline lookup yields CDR1 SGHNT and CDR2 YYREEE (reference sequence). The CDR3 totals 14 residues. The junction had 10 bases not matched to a gene; V was cut back by 6 bases and J by 5 bases. Only in-frame clones appear in the TCRdb table, and some are missing; sequencing was by immunoSEQ multiplex PCR. The sample holds approximately 76,000 clones; over 75% are singletons and the top ten take around 0.26%. This TCR was recovered from a human donor in good health. The V call is TRBV5-4, the J call TRBJ1-2; 7 bases map to TRBD1. The specimen sequenced was T cells isolated from PBMCs. The DNA of the CDR3 is TGTGCCAGCACCCCGTCGGGACAGAATTATGGCTACACCTTC. It codes for CASTPSGQNYGYTF.